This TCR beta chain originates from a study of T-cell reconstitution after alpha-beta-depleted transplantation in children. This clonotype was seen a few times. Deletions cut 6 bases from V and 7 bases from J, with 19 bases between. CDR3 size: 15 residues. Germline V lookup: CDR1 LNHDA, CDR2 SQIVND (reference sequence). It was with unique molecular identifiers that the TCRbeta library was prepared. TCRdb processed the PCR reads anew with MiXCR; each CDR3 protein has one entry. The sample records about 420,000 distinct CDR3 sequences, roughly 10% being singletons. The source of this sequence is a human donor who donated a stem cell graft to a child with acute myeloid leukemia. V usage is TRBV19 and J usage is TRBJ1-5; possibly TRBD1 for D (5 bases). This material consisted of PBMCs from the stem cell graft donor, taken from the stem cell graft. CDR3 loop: CASRLGTAGNQPQHF. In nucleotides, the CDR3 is TGTGCCAGTAGGTTGGGAACTGCAGGGAACCAGCCCCAGCATTTT.